One and the same sample provided the 22 T cell receptor beta chains below, sequenced in a study of cytomegalovirus exposure and HLA in healthy donors. Clones were sequenced by immunoSEQ multiplex PCR, and TCRdb holds only the in-frame ones, with some missing. Of over 250,000 clones in the sample, 75% to 90% were seen once. The material sequenced was PBMCs. These receptors were collected from a woman aged 30 to 39 in good health and CMV-seropositive.

The chain recombines TRBV5-1 with TRBJ2-5, with D perhaps matching TRBD1 (6 bases). Germline loops: CDR1 SGHRS, CDR2 YFSETQ. V was pared by 3 bases and J by 10 bases, with 13 bases between. CDR3 size: 12 residues. CDR3 nucleotide sequence: TGCGCCAGCAGCTATAGCCAGGGGAACCAGTACTTC. Translated: CASSYSQGNQYF. The full variable domain, in which reference TRBV5-1 and TRBJ2-5 provide the parts outside the CDR3, is KAGVTQTPRYLIKTRGQQVTLSCSPISGHRSVSWYQQTPGQGLQFLFEYFSETQRNKGNFPGRFSGRQFSNSRSEMNVSTLELGDSALYLCASSYSQGNQYFGPGTRLLVL.

The V call is TRBV6-5, the J call TRBJ1-2; the match to TRBD1 covers 10 bases. Germline CDR1 is MNHEY and CDR2 is SVGAGI. Trimming at V came to 4 bases and at J to 3 bases, leaving 5 bases not matched to a gene. This CDR3 region has 15 residues. The CDR3 loop is CASSSRDRGDYGYTF. The CDR3 DNA reads TGTGCCAGCAGTTCCAGGGACAGGGGCGACTATGGCTACACCTTC.

The chain has TRBV5-1 and TRBJ1-5; D remains ambiguous. CDR1 is SGHRS, CDR2 YFSETQ, per germline. V lost 4 bases, J lost 2 bases, and 13 bases lay in between. The CDR3 is made up of 15 amino acids. The CDR3 bases are TGCGCCAGCAGCCCTGATCCCGGTGGCAATCAGCCCCAGCATTTT. Protein sequence: CASSPDPGGNQPQHF.

The chain uses TRBV4-1 and TRBJ1-2; D call uncertain. V lost 1 base to trimming and J lost 6 bases, with 9 bases between them. The length of the CDR3 is 13 residues. CDR1 is MGHRA, CDR2 YSYEKL, per germline. CDR3 in DNA: TGCGCCAGCAGCCAAGCTTACAGCGATGGCTACACCTTC. Protein: CASSQAYSDGYTF.

The chain employs TRBV27 and TRBJ2-5, with D unresolved. V lost 0 bases to trimming and J lost 4 bases, with 12 bases between them. Germline V CDR1 and CDR2: MNHEY, SMNVEV (reference sequence). CDR3 length equals 15 residues. CDR3 in amino acids: CASSLSAADGETQYF. The CDR3 coding sequence is TGTGCCAGCAGTTTATCGGCTGCGGACGGAGAGACCCAGTACTTC.

The chain recombines TRBV6-6 with TRBJ1-1; possibly TRBD1 for D (5 bases). CDR3 length: 15 amino acids. Germline V lookup: CDR1 MNHNY, CDR2 SVGAGI (reference sequence). V was pared by 2 bases and J by 0 bases, with 10 bases between. CDR3 protein: CASSYGGMVNTEAFF. In nucleotides, the CDR3 is TGTGCCAGCAGTTACGGGGGGATGGTGAACACTGAAGCTTTCTTT.

V gene TRBV11-3 combines with J gene TRBJ2-5; D may be TRBD1 (7 bases). The CDR3 loop spans 13 amino acids. Germline V CDR1 and CDR2: SGHNT, YENEEA. V shed 3 bases and J shed 5 bases, with 10 bases lying between them. The CDR3 region is CASSFAGGETQYF. The CDR3 coding sequence is TGTGCCAGCAGCTTCGCAGGGGGGGAGACCCAGTACTTC. Filled out from reference TRBV11-3 and TRBJ2-5, the complete variable domain reads EAGVVQSPRYKIIEKKQPVAFWCNPISGHNTLYWYLQNLGQGPELLIRYENEEAVDDSQLPKDRFSAERLKGVDSTLKIQPAELGDSAVYLCASSFAGGETQYFGPGTRLLVL.

The chain uses TRBV25-1 and TRBJ2-7, with D possibly TRBD1 on 6 matching bases. The CDR3 length is 12 residues. Trimming removed 6 bases at V and 3 bases at J, with 9 bases between. Germline V lookup: CDR1 MGHDK, CDR2 SYGVNS. CDR3 DNA sequence: TGTGCCAGCAGCAGGGGTCTCTACGAGCAGTACTTC. Its translation: CASSRGLYEQYF.

Written as DNA, the CDR3 is TGTGCCAGCAGTTCCCTGCCACCTACAGGGAACTATGGCTACACCTTC. Residues: CASSSLPPTGNYGYTF. The chain employs TRBV27 and TRBJ1-2; the D gene is possibly TRBD1 (6 bases). Germline V CDR1 and CDR2: MNHEY, SMNVEV (reference sequence). V lost 4 bases and J lost 2, with 17 bases in between. This CDR3 comprises 16 residues.

The V gene is TRBV5-6, the J gene TRBJ2-1; maybe TRBD2 (5 bases). The CDR3 length is 15 residues. Trimming took 0 bases from V and 2 from J, leaving 9 bases between them. Looked up from germline, CDR1 is SGHDT and CDR2 is YYEEEE. The CDR3 DNA sequence: TGTGCCAGCAGCTTGGGCAGCGGTACCTACAATGAGCAGTTCTTC. Amino acid sequence: CASSLGSGTYNEQFF.

This rearrangement joins TRBV27 to TRBJ2-7; 9 bases map to TRBD1. The CDR3 loop spans 16 amino acids. Looked up from germline, CDR1 is MNHEY and CDR2 is SMNVEV (reference sequence). V lost 5 bases, J lost 2 bases, and 10 bases stayed unmatched. The DNA of the CDR3 is TGTGCCAGCAGTCTCCATGGGGGACAGGGAGCCTACGAGCAGTACTTC. Protein sequence: CASSLHGGQGAYEQYF.

The chain uses TRBV27 and TRBJ2-1, with TRBD2 matching 9 bases. Losses at the gene ends were 4 bases for V and 0 bases for J; bases not matched to a gene: 13. The CDR3 totals 19 residues. Germline CDR1 and CDR2: MNHEY and SMNVEV (reference sequence). DNA of the CDR3: TGTGCCAGCAGTTCCAGCCTGGGGATTAGCGGGAGCTCCTACAATGAGCAGTTCTTC. Translation: CASSSSLGISGSSYNEQFF.

The rearrangement uses TRBV11-2 and TRBJ1-1; D unclear. Trimming pared 3 bases from V and 1 base from J, leaving 15 bases between. CDR3 length: 16 amino acids. The V gene's germline CDR1 is SGHAT and CDR2 FQNNGV. The CDR3 loop is CASSFRLGGENTEAFF. The CDR3 DNA sequence: TGTGCCAGCAGCTTCCGCCTGGGCGGAGAGAACACTGAAGCTTTCTTT.

This chain uses TRBV2 with TRBJ2-5; 8 nucleotides line up with TRBD1. With 2 bases clipped from V and 7 bases from J, the junction kept 6 bases outside the gene matches. The CDR3 has 14 amino acids. Germline V gene data show CDR1 as SNHLY and CDR2 as FYNNEI. CDR3 loop: CASSENNRGSTQYF. The CDR3 nucleotides read TGTGCCAGCAGTGAAAATAACAGGGGGTCGACCCAGTACTTC.

The rearrangement uses TRBV19 and TRBJ1-6, with 7 positions matching TRBD1. V gave up 7 bases and J gave up 9 bases; unmatched junction bases: 9. The V gene's germline CDR1 is LNHDA and CDR2 SQIVND (reference sequence). This CDR3 comprises 14 residues. CDR3 region: CASTQGGQTSPLHF. CDR3 nucleotides: TGTGCCAGTACCCAGGGGGGACAAACTTCACCCCTCCACTTT.

This clone was counted between two and nine times. The V and J genes are TRBV6-1 and TRBJ1-1; 7 nucleotides align to TRBD1. The V and J ends lost 2 bases and 3 bases, in that order; junction bases with no gene match: 9. This CDR3 has 16 residues. CDR1 is MNHNS and CDR2 is SASEGT in the germline V gene. The CDR3 loop reads CASSEYATGRYTEAFF. The CDR3 DNA reads TGTGCCAGCAGTGAATATGCGACAGGGCGGTACACTGAAGCTTTCTTT.

The gene calls are TRBV6-5 and TRBJ2-1; 8 bases line up with TRBD2. Losses at the gene ends were 5 bases for V and 4 bases for J; bases not matched to a gene: 4. From germline, CDR1 is MNHEY and CDR2 SVGAGI. This CDR3 has 14 amino acids. The CDR3, as DNA: TGTGCCAGCAGTACTAGCGGCGCGTACAATGAGCAGTTCTTC. Translating it yields CASSTSGAYNEQFF.

The chain joins TRBV27 to TRBJ2-3; D ambiguous. The CDR3 is made up of 14 amino acids. The V and J ends lost 3 bases and 2 bases respectively, with 9 bases between them. Germline values: CDR1 MNHEY, CDR2 SMNVEV (reference sequence). The chain's CDR3 is CASSLMTHTDTQYF. The DNA for the CDR3 is TGTGCCAGCAGTTTGATGACACACACAGATACGCAGTATTTT.

The V gene is TRBV9, the J gene TRBJ2-1, with D hard to call. Trimming took 4 bases from V and 3 from J, leaving 5 bases between them. The CDR3 sequence is 12 residues long. Germline CDR1 and CDR2: SGDLS and YYNGEE. The CDR3 coding sequence is TGTGCCAGCAGCCCCAGCTACAATGAGCAGTTCTTC. Translation: CASSPSYNEQFF. Full variable domain (missing parts from reference TRBV9 and TRBJ2-1): DSGVTQTPKHLITATGQRVTLRCSPRSGDLSVYWYQQSLDQGLQFLIQYYNGEERAKGNILERFSAQQFPDLHSELNLSSLELGDSALYFCASSPSYNEQFFGPGTRLTVL.

This rearrangement joins TRBV4-2 to TRBJ2-2, with 8 bases matching TRBD1. Germline CDR1 LGHNA, CDR2 YNFKEQ. V lost 0 bases to trimming and J lost 0 bases; unmatched junction nucleotides: 3. The CDR3 has 17 residues. The CDR3 DNA reads TGTGCCAGCAGCCAAGAGGGGACAGGACCGAACACCGGGGAGCTGTTTTTT. Amino acids: CASSQEGTGPNTGELFF.

The rearrangement links TRBV15 to TRBJ2-7, with 12 bases matching TRBD2. CDR3 length: 16 amino acids. CDR1 is LNHNV and CDR2 is YYDKDF in the germline V gene (reference sequence). J gave up 0 bases and V 2 bases, and 2 bases lay outside the gene matches. CDR3 DNA: TGTGCCACCAGCAGAAAGACTAGCGGGAGCTCCTACGAGCAGTACTTC. It translates to CATSRKTSGSSYEQYF.

The genes are TRBV27 and TRBJ1-1; D unresolved. CDR1 and CDR2 (germline): MNHEY, SMNVEV (reference sequence). The CDR3 extends over 14 amino acids. Trimming took off 2 bases at V and 1 base at J, with 8 bases between the two ends. In nucleotides, the CDR3 is TGTGCCAGCAGTTTACTATTGGGGAACACTGAAGCTTTCTTT. Translated: CASSLLLGNTEAFF.